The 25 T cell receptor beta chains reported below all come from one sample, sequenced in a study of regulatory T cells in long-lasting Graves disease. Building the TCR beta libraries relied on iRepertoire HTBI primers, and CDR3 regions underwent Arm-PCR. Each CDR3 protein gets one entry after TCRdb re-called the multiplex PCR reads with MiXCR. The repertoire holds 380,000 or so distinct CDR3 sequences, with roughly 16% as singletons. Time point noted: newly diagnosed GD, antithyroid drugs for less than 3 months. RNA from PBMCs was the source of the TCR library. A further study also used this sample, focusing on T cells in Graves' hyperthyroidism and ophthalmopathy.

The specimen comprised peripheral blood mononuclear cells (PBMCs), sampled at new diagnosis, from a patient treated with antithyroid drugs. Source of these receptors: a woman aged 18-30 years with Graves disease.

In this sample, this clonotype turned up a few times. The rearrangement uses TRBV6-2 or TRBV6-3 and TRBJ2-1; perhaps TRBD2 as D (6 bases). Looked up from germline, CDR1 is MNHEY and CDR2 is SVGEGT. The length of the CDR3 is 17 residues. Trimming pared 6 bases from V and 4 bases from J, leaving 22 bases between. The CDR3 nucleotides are TGTGCCAGCAGCGGCGCCCGGGACTCTAGAGCTTACAATGAGCAGTTCTTC. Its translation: CASSGARDSRAYNEQFF.

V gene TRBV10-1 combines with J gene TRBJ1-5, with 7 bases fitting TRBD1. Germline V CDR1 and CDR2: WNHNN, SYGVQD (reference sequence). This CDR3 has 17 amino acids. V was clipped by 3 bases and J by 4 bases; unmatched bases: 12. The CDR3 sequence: CASSEVQGRSTNQPQHF. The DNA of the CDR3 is TGCGCCAGCAGTGAAGTACAGGGGAGAAGCACTAATCAGCCCCAGCATTTT.

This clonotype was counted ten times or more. The CDR3: CASSRTGGEGEAFF. For the CDR3, the DNA is TGTGCCAGCAGTCGGACAGGGGGAGAGGGTGAAGCTTTCTTT. This chain connects TRBV12-3 or TRBV12-4 to TRBJ1-1; 10 bases align to TRBD1. V shed 5 bases and J 7 bases; nucleotides not matched to a gene: 7. The CDR3 contains 14 residues.

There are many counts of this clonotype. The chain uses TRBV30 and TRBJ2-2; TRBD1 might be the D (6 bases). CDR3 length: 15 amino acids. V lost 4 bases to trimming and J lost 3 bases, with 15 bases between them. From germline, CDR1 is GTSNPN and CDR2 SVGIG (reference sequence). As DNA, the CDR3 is TGTGCCTGGAAAGTTCGGACAGTCGACACCGGGGAGCTGTTTTTT. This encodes CAWKVRTVDTGELFF.

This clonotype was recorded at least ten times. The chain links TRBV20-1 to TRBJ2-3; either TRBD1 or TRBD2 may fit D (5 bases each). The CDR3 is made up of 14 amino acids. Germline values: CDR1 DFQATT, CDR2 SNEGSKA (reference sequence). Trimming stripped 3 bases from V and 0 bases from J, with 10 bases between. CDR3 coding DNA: TGCAGTGCTAGGTCCGGGGCTAGCACAGATACGCAGTATTTT. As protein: CSARSGASTDTQYF.

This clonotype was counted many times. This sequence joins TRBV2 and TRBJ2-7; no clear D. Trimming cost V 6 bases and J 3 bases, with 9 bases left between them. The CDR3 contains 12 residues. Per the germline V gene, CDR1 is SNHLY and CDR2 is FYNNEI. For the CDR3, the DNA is TGTGCCAGCAGCCGAGAGAACTACGAGCAGTACTTC. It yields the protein CASSRENYEQYF.

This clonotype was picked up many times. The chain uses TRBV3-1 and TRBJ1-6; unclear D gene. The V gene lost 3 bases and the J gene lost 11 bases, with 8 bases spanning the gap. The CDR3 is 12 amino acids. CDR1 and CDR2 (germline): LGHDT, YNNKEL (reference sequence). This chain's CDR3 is CASSQDLAPLHF. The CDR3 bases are TGTGCCAGCAGCCAGGATCTCGCACCCCTCCACTTT.

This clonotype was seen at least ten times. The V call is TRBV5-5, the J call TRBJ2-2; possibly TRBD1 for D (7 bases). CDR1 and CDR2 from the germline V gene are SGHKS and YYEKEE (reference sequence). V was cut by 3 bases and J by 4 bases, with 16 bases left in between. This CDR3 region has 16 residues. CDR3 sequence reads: CASSWGQGGRTGELFF. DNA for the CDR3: TGTGCCAGCAGCTGGGGGCAGGGGGGACGCACCGGGGAGCTGTTTTTT. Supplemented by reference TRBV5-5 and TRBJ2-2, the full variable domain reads DAGVTQSPTHLIKTRGQQVTLRCSPISGHKSVSWYQQVLGQGPQFIFQYYEKEERGRGNFPDRFSARQFPNYSSELNVNALLLGDSALYLCASSWGQGGRTGELFFGEGSRLTVL.

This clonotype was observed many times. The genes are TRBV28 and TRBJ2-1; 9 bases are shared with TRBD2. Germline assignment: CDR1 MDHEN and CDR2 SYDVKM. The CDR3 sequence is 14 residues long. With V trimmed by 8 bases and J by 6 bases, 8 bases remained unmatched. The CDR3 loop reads CASRGGTSFNEQFF. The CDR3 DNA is TGTGCCAGCCGCGGGGGGACTAGCTTCAATGAGCAGTTCTTC.

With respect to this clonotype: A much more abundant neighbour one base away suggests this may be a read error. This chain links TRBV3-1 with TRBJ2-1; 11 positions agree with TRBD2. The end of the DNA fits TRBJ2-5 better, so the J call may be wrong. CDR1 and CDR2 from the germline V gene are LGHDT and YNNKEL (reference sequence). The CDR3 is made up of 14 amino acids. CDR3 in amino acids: CASSRLAGQEIQYF. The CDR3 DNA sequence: TGTGCCAGCAGCCGACTAGCGGGGCAAGAGATCCAGTACTTC.

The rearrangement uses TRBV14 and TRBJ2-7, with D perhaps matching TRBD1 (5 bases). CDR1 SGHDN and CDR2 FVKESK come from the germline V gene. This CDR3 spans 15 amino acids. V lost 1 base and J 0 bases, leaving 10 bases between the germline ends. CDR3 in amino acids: CASSQARVTSYEQYF. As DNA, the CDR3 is TGTGCCAGCAGCCAAGCCAGGGTTACCTCCTACGAGCAGTACTTC.

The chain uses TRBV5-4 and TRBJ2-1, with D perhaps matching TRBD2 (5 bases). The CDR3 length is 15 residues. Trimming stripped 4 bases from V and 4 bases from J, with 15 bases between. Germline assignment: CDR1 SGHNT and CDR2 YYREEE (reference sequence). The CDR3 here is CASSHQDWPYNEQFF. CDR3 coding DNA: TGTGCCAGCAGCCACCAGGACTGGCCTTACAATGAGCAGTTCTTC.

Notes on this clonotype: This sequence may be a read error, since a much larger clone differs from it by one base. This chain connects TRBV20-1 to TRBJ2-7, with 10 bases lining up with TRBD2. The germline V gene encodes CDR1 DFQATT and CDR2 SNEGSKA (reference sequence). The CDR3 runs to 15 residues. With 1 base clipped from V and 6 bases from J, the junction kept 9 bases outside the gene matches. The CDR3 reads CSARARTSGTCEQYF. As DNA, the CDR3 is TGCAGTGCTAGAGCCCGGACTAGCGGCACCTGCGAGCAGTACTTC.

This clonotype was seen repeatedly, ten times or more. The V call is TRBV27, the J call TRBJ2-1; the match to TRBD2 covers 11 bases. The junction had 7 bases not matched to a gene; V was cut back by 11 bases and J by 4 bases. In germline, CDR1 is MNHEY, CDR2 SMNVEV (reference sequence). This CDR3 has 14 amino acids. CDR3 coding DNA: TGTGCCTCCAGACTAGCGGGATTGTACAATGAGCAGTTCTTC. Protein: CASRLAGLYNEQFF.

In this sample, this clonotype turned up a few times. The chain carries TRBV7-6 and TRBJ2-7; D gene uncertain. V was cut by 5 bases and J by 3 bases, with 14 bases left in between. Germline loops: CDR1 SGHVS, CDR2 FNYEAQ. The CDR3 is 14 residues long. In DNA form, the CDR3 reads TGTGCCAGCAGCCGGACGGATTCGGTCTACGAGCAGTACTTC. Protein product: CASSRTDSVYEQYF.

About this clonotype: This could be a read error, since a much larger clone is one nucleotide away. The CDR3 nucleotides read TGTGCCGGCAGACTAGATGGGTTCACAGATACGCAGTATTTT. Translated: CAGRLDGFTDTQYF. The rearrangement uses TRBV6-1 and TRBJ2-3; maybe TRBD2 (6 bases). Germline V gene data show CDR1 as MNHNS and CDR2 as SASEGT. The CDR3 consists of 14 residues.

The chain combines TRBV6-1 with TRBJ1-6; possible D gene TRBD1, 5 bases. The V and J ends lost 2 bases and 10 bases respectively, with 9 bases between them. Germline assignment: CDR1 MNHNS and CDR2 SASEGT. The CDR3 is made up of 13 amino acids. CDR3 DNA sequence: TGTGCCAGCAGTGAACTGTGGGACTCACCCCTCCACTTT. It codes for CASSELWDSPLHF.

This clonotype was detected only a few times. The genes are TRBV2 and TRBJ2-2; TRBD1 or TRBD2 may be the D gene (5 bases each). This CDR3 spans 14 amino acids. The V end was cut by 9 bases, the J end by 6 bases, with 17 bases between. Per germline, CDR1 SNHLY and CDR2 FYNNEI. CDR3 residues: CASLPGGSAGELFF. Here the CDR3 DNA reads TGTGCCAGTCTCCCTGGGGGTAGCGCCGGGGAGCTGTTTTTT.

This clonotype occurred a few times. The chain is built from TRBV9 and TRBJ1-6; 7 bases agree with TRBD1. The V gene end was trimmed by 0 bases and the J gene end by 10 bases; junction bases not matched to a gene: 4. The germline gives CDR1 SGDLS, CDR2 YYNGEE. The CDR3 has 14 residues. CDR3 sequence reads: CASSVGDSQSPLHF. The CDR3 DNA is TGTGCCAGCAGCGTAGGGGACAGTCAATCACCCCTCCACTTT.

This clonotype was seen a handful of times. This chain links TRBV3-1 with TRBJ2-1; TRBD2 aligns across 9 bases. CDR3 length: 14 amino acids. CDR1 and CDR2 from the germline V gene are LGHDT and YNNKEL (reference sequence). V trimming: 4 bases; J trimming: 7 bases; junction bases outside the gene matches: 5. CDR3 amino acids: CASSRTSDMNEQFF. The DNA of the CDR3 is TGTGCCAGCAGCCGGACTAGCGATATGAATGAGCAGTTCTTC.

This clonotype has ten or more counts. The CDR3 DNA sequence: TGTGCCAGCACCACCGGGACAGTCGGCGAGCAGTACTTC. Translating gives CASTTGTVGEQYF. V is TRBV6-1 and J is TRBJ2-7; 7 bases align to TRBD1. Germline CDR1 and CDR2: MNHNS and SASEGT. The CDR3 spans 13 residues. With V trimmed by 7 bases and J by 6 bases, 9 bases remained unmatched.

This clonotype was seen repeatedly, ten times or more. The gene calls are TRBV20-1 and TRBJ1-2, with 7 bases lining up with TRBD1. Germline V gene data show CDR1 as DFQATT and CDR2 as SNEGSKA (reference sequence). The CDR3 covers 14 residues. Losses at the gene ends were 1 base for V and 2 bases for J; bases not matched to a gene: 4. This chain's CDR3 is CSARVGQLNYGYTF. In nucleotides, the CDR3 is TGCAGTGCTAGAGTGGGACAGCTAAACTATGGCTACACCTTC.

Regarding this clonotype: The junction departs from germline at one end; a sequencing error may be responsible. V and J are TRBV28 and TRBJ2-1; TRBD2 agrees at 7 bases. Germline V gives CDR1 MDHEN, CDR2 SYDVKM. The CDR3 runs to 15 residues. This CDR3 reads CASSWGGSLYNEQLF. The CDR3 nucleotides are TGTGCCAGCAGTTGGGGCGGGAGTCTCTACAATGAGCAGCTCTTC.

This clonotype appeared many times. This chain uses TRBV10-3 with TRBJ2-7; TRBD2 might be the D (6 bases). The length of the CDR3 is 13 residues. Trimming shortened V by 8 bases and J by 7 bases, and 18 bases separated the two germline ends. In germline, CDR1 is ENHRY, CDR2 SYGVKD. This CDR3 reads CAIYPGGQGEQYF. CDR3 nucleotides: TGTGCCATCTACCCCGGGGGTCAAGGGGAGCAGTACTTC.

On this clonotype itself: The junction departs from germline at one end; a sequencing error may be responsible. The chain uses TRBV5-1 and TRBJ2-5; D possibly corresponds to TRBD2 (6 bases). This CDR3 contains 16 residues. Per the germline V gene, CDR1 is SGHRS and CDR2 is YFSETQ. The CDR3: CASSRALGGGQETQYF. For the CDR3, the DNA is TGTGCCAGCAGCCGGGCTTTGGGGGGAGGCCAAGAGACCCAGTACTTC.